This entry lists 20 T cell receptor beta chains sequenced from one sample in a study of cytomegalovirus exposure and HLA in healthy donors. Using immunoSEQ multiplex PCR, the repertoire was profiled, and TCRdb retains in-frame clones only, with some absent. The table includes around 150,000 clones, 85% to 90% detected once. Sequencing was performed on PBMCs. These receptors were collected from a woman younger than 35 in good health and CMV-seropositive.

V gene TRBV18 combines with J gene TRBJ2-7, with 8 nucleotides matching TRBD2. The junction had 4 bases not matched to a gene; V was cut back by 4 bases and J by 2 bases. The CDR3 has 14 residues. CDR1 is KGHSH and CDR2 is LQKENI in the germline V gene. The CDR3: CASSHTSGAYEQYF. The DNA of the CDR3 is TGTGCCAGCTCACACACTAGCGGCGCCTACGAGCAGTACTTC.

The V and J genes are TRBV30 and TRBJ2-1, with a tentative D call TRBD2 (7 bases). V lost 2 bases and J lost 8, with 13 bases in between. CDR3 length equals 13 residues. Germline values: CDR1 GTSNPN, CDR2 SVGIG (reference sequence). The CDR3 DNA sequence: TGTGCCTGGAGTACCAGGGGAGGGCATGAGCAGTTCTTC. This codes for CAWSTRGGHEQFF.

This chain's CDR3 is CAWSPDRDTEAFF. Written as DNA, the CDR3 is TGTGCCTGGAGTCCAGACAGGGACACTGAAGCTTTCTTT. This chain uses TRBV30 with TRBJ1-1, with 7 nucleotides matching TRBD1. V shed 2 bases and J 3 bases; nucleotides not matched to a gene: 3. This CDR3 contains 13 residues. Germline assignment: CDR1 GTSNPN and CDR2 SVGIG (reference sequence).

The gene calls are TRBV28 and TRBJ1-2; tentative D call: TRBD1 (5 bases). CDR1 MDHEN and CDR2 SYDVKM come from the germline V gene. Trimming removed 6 bases from V and 8 bases from J, with 16 bases in between. The CDR3 length is 13 residues. The CDR3 here is CASSDSGRHGYTF. The CDR3 region has the DNA TGTGCCAGCAGCGATTCAGGGAGGCACGGCTACACCTTC.

This clone was detected once. The chain joins TRBV7-3 to TRBJ2-1; the match to TRBD2 covers 10 bases. Germline CDR1 SGHTA, CDR2 FQGTGA. V shed 2 bases and J 7 bases; nucleotides not matched to a gene: 5. The CDR3 has 15 residues. The CDR3 loop is CASSLLAGVGNEQFF. For the CDR3, the DNA is TGTGCCAGCAGCTTACTAGCGGGAGTCGGTAATGAGCAGTTCTTC.

The CDR3 nucleotides are TGTGCCATCAGTACGGGACAGGGTTCCTACGAGCAGTACTTC. Encoded protein: CAISTGQGSYEQYF. V gene TRBV10-3 combines with J gene TRBJ2-7; 9 nucleotides align to TRBD1. The germline V gene has CDR1 ENHRY and CDR2 SYGVKD. The CDR3 is 14 residues long. V lost 5 bases, J lost 1 base, and 3 bases stayed unmatched.

The sample holds a few counts of this clone. The chain combines TRBV6-5 with TRBJ1-2; D gene unclear. CDR1 and CDR2 (germline): MNHEY, SVGAGI. The CDR3 runs to 12 residues. V lost 7 bases to trimming and J lost 4 bases, with 10 bases between them. The CDR3 here is CASTQEGYGYTF. The CDR3 region has the DNA TGTGCCAGCACTCAAGAGGGCTATGGCTACACCTTC.

This clone has a handful of counts. The gene calls are TRBV9 and TRBJ1-3; TRBD1 is a possible D gene (5 bases). This CDR3 comprises 14 residues. With 3 bases removed from V and 2 bases from J, the gap between germline ends came to 9 bases. Germline loops: CDR1 SGDLS, CDR2 YYNGEE. As DNA, the CDR3 is TGTGCCAGCAGCGCAGGGAACGCTGGAAACACCATATATTTT. Encoded protein: CASSAGNAGNTIYF.

The CDR3 DNA follows: TGCAGCGCCGCGGGAGGTCGGGATCAGCCCCAGCATTTT. It encodes CSAAGGRDQPQHF. This rearrangement joins TRBV29-1 to TRBJ1-5, with D hard to call. This CDR3 comprises 13 residues. CDR1 and CDR2 from the germline V gene are SQVTM and ANQGSEA. The V gene lost 7 bases and the J gene lost 5 bases, with 15 bases spanning the gap.

This chain uses TRBV19 with TRBJ2-5, with 7 bases identical to TRBD2. The junction had 12 bases not matched to a gene; V was cut back by 3 bases and J by 5 bases. CDR1 and CDR2 (germline): LNHDA, SQIVND (reference sequence). This CDR3 contains 16 residues. CDR3 sequence reads: CASSMVGGRAAETQYF. DNA of the CDR3: TGTGCCAGTAGTATGGTCGGTGGGAGGGCCGCGGAGACCCAGTACTTC.

This chain links TRBV11-3 with TRBJ2-7, with a tentative D call TRBD2 (6 bases). V gave up 4 bases and J gave up 4 bases, with 17 bases separating them. Germline V gene lookup returns CDR1 SGHNT and CDR2 YENEEA. The CDR3 runs to 15 residues. Here the CDR3 reads CASSSIGNRGYEQYF. The CDR3 DNA follows: TGTGCCAGCAGCTCAATCGGGAATCGGGGGTACGAGCAGTACTTC.

The V gene is TRBV7-9, the J gene TRBJ2-7; 8 bases map to TRBD2. The CDR3 is 15 residues long. Germline V gives CDR1 SEHNR, CDR2 FQNEAQ (reference sequence). Trimming at V came to 7 bases and at J to 5 bases, leaving 13 bases not matched to a gene. Written as DNA, the CDR3 is TGTGCCAGCACCCCCTTCGTAGCGGGACTCCACGAGCAGTACTTC. It codes for CASTPFVAGLHEQYF.

The chain links TRBV19 to TRBJ2-1, with 12 bases fitting TRBD2. Trimming at V came to 6 bases and at J to 9 bases, leaving 9 bases not matched to a gene. This CDR3 has 15 residues. Germline V gene sequence: CDR1 LNHDA, CDR2 SQIVND (reference sequence). Here the CDR3 DNA reads TGTGCCAGTAGGGCGGGACTAGCGGGCCTCGGTGAGCAGTTCTTC. Translated, it gives CASRAGLAGLGEQFF.

This rearrangement joins TRBV11-3 to TRBJ2-7, with 9 bases that match TRBD2. The CDR3 runs 14 residues. CDR1 SGHNT and CDR2 YENEEA come from the germline V gene. V trimming: 3 bases; J trimming: 2 bases; junction bases outside the gene matches: 2. In DNA, the CDR3 is TGTGCCAGCAGCTTGACTAGCGGCGCCTACGAGCAGTACTTC. It specifies CASSLTSGAYEQYF.

V and J are TRBV18 and TRBJ2-7; 12 nucleotides align to TRBD2. Germline V gene sequence: CDR1 KGHSH, CDR2 LQKENI. CDR3 length: 16 residues. V gave up 3 bases and J gave up 6 bases; unmatched junction bases: 9. The CDR3, as DNA: TGTGCCAGCTCACCCGAACTAGCGGGAGGTGCCGTCGAGCAGTACTTC. This translates into CASSPELAGGAVEQYF. Variable domain in full (rest from reference TRBV18 and TRBJ2-7): NAGVMQNPRHLVRRRGQEARLRCSPMKGHSHVYWYRQLPEEGLKFMVYLQKENIIDESGMPKERFSAEFPKEGPSILRIQQVVRGDSAAYFCASSPELAGGAVEQYFGPGTRLTVT.

As to this clone: The same CDR3 also results from other DNA sequences found in this sample. CDR3 in DNA: TGTGCCAGCAGCGGGACAGGCTACGAGCAGTACTTC. Amino acid sequence: CASSGTGYEQYF. J is TRBJ2-7 and V is TRBV2; TRBD1 agrees at 8 bases. V trimming: 6 bases; J trimming: 3 bases; junction bases outside the gene matches: 1. CDR3 size: 12 residues. CDR1 SNHLY and CDR2 FYNNEI come from the germline V gene.

The chain couples TRBV4-2 to TRBJ2-2; tentative D call: TRBD2 (5 bases). V dropped 1 base and J dropped 3 bases, with 9 bases sitting between them. Germline values: CDR1 LGHNA, CDR2 YNFKEQ. The CDR3 spans 15 residues. Written as DNA, the CDR3 is TGTGCCAGCAGCCAAGGGGGAGATCACACCGGGGAGCTGTTTTTT. It encodes CASSQGGDHTGELFF.

The chain carries TRBV2 and TRBJ1-2, with 10 nucleotides matching TRBD1. The CDR3 spans 14 residues. J gave up 3 bases and V 6 bases, and 4 bases lay outside the gene matches. Germline V lookup: CDR1 SNHLY, CDR2 FYNNEI. The CDR3 region has the DNA TGTGCCAGCAGGGGGGACAGGGGCGACTATGGCTACACCTTC. This encodes CASRGDRGDYGYTF.

This clone was detected only once. The chain recombines TRBV4-2 with TRBJ2-3; D is possibly TRBD1 (6 bases). V was pared by 2 bases and J by 3 bases, with 12 bases between. This CDR3 spans 15 amino acids. Germline V gene sequence: CDR1 LGHNA, CDR2 YNFKEQ. This chain's CDR3 is CASSQLRDTTDTQYF. Written as DNA, the CDR3 is TGTGCCAGCAGCCAACTCCGGGACACAACAGATACGCAGTATTTT.

The chain is built from TRBV7-2 and TRBJ2-7; D is unresolved. V lost 1 base and J lost 5, with 6 bases in between. The germline V gene has CDR1 SGHTA and CDR2 FQGNSA. The CDR3 sequence is 12 residues long. The CDR3 region has the DNA TGTGCCAGCAGCTTAGTCTTCGACGAGCAGTACTTC. Its protein product is CASSLVFDEQYF.